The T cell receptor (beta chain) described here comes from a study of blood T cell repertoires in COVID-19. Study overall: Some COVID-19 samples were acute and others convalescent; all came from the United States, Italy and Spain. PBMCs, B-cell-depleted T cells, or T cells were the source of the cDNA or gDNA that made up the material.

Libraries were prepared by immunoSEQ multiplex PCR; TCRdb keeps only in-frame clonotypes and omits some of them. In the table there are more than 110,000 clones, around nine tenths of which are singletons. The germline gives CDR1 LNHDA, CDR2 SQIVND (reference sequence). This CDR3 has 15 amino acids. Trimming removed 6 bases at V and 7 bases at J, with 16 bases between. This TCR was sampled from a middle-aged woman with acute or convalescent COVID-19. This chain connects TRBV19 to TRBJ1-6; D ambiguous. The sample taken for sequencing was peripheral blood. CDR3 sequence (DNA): TGTGCCAGTAGGTTTGAGGAGACGATCAATTCACCCCTCCACTTT. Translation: CASRFEETINSPLHF. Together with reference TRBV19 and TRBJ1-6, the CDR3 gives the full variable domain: DGGITQSPKYLFRKEGQNVTLSCEQNLNHDAMYWYRQDPGQGLRLIYYSQIVNDFQKGDIAEGYSVSREKKESFPLTVTSAQKNPTAFYLCASRFEETINSPLHFGNGTRLTVT.